This T cell receptor (beta chain) was observed in a study of blood T cell repertoires in COVID-19 (dated by TCRdb to the early 2020s). As for the study more broadly: Collaborator samples came from the United States, Italy and Spain and covered acute and convalescent phases of COVID-19. The prospective study material was composed of cDNA or gDNA derived from T cells, B-cell-depleted T cells, or PBMCs. Deeply sampled blood TCRbeta repertoires from subjects exposed to, actively infected with, or recovered from COVID-19 were included in the dataset. The repertoires were released in a freely available public database meant as a resource for research on the immune response to SARS-CoV-2. Samples were obtained from the ongoing ImmuneRACE study (first 160 participants) and from 1,000 to 1,500 subjects provided by 6 global collaborators. A de-identified subject ID, COVID-19 status, age in years and sex were almost always included in the sample metadata. Where available, HLA class I and class II types were obtained from metadata supplied by the sample provider rather than from assay-based typing. What the work shows at the level of the full study, not this receptor alone: The amount of clinical and demographic metadata varied by source and participant and was provided uncurated.

With regard to this clone: Its antigen remains unidentified. Base-call qualities are not available, and no considerably larger clone is one nucleotide away.

TCRbeta CDR3 regions were amplified from genomic DNA using the immunoSEQ Assay, a bias-controlled multiplex PCR. On the authors' methods: The number of nucleated cells in each sample was estimated by amplification of reference gene primers within the assay. Sequence reads were collapsed and filtered to measure the absolute abundance of every unique TCRbeta CDR3 rearrangement. For each sample, productive Simpson clonality was calculated as the square root of Simpson's diversity index over productive rearrangements. Imported from immuneACCESS, the table was reduced by TCRdb to in-frame sequences with V and J called. These copies leave out some clones; in studies compared against another copy, an unresolved V gene accounts for under half, and the cause of the remainder is not known. V and J calls and clone size follow that table, whereas D and trimming were derived from the DNA. Recorded for this sample are about 87,000 clones; around nine tenths of them occurred a single time. Of the sample, more than 4% falls within the top ten clones.

Trimming takes 2 bases off V and 7 bases off J; junction bases not matched to a gene: 3. CDR1 and CDR2, looked up from the germline V gene (reference sequence), are SGHNT and YYREEE. From the cysteine through the phenylalanine, the CDR3 covers 13 amino acids. Only the CDR3 DNA stays, 39 bases, in frame from base 1. Whole blood was collected in K2EDTA tubes by collaborating institutions according to the institutions' own protocols. For TCRbeta analysis, collaborators shipped samples in one of three forms: frozen whole blood, isolated PBMCs, or DNA extracted from either of those sample types. The chain couples TRBV5-4 to TRBJ2-1; TRBD2 matches 7 bases in the middle. Input material: peripheral blood. This sequence originates from a man in his forties or fifties with acute or convalescent COVID-19. Here the CDR3 is given as CASSLIGRNEQFF. The nucleotide sequence is TGTGCCAGCAGCTTAATCGGGAGGAATGAGCAGTTCTTC.